The next 23 T cell receptor beta chains were all read from a single sample in a study of T cell changes during pregnancy in multiple sclerosis. Only in-frame clones appear in the TCRdb table, and some are missing; sequencing was by immunoSEQ multiplex PCR. Of approximately 96,000 clones listed, around 90% were seen once; the top ten hold approximately 2.2%. Specimen: peripheral blood, collected after pregnancy. Receptors originate from a female donor in good health, enrolled as a control in a pregnancy study.

The rearrangement joins TRBV6-4 to TRBJ2-6, with D hard to call. V shed 6 bases and J shed 1 base, with 10 bases lying between them. Germline loops: CDR1 MRHNA, CDR2 SNTAGT. CDR3 size: 15 residues. The CDR3 protein is CASRESSSGANVLTF. CDR3 bases: TGTGCCAGCAGAGAAAGTAGTTCTGGGGCCAACGTCCTGACTTTC.

The gene calls are TRBV9 and TRBJ1-4, with D possibly TRBD1 on 6 matching bases. The germline V gene encodes CDR1 SGDLS and CDR2 YYNGEE. The V end was cut by 4 bases, the J end by 12 bases, with 19 bases between. The CDR3 spans 14 residues. CDR3: CASSPIGDTGELFF. CDR3 coding DNA: TGTGCCAGCAGCCCAATTGGGGACACCGGGGAACTGTTTTTT.

The chain uses TRBV18 and TRBJ2-1; 11 bases are a match to TRBD2. Trimming took 2 bases from V and 6 from J; bases not matched to a gene: 6. CDR1 is KGHSH, CDR2 LQKENI, per germline. CDR3 length equals 16 residues. The CDR3 region has the DNA TGTGCCAGCTCACCAACTGCTAGCGGGAGGCCCAATGAGCAGTTCTTC. It specifies CASSPTASGRPNEQFF.

A remark on this clone: A read error may produce the germline difference seen at one junction end. This chain uses TRBV7-9 with TRBJ2-7, with TRBD2 as a possible D gene (5 bases). Germline CDR1 and CDR2: SEHNR and FQNEAQ (reference sequence). The CDR3 is 16 residues long. The chain's CDR3 is CASSHSNTRRDYEQYF. The DNA for the CDR3 is TGTGCCAGCAGTCACAGTAATACGAGGAGAGACTACGAGCAGTACTTT.

The V gene is TRBV19, the J gene TRBJ2-1, with TRBD2 matching 9 bases. Germline assignment: CDR1 LNHDA and CDR2 SQIVND (reference sequence). This CDR3 region has 15 residues. Trimming at V came to 3 bases and at J to 9 bases, leaving 9 bases not matched to a gene. CDR3 residues: CASSMGSRGGIEQFF. For the CDR3, the DNA is TGTGCCAGTAGTATGGGATCGCGGGGGGGTATTGAGCAGTTCTTC. The full variable domain, completed using reference TRBV19 and TRBJ2-1, is DGGITQSPKYLFRKEGQNVTLSCEQNLNHDAMYWYRQDPGQGLRLIYYSQIVNDFQKGDIAEGYSVSREKKESFPLTVTSAQKNPTAFYLCASSMGSRGGIEQFFGPGTRLTVL.

This clone is a singleton in its sample. The chain employs TRBV27 and TRBJ2-7; D might be TRBD2 (6 bases). The germline gives CDR1 MNHEY, CDR2 SMNVEV (reference sequence). This CDR3 is 11 amino acids long. Trimming pared 5 bases from V and 7 bases from J, leaving 9 bases between. CDR3 sequence: CASSAGREQYF. The CDR3 DNA reads TGTGCCAGCAGTGCAGGGAGGGAGCAGTACTTC.

The chain joins TRBV19 to TRBJ2-1; 10 nucleotides match TRBD2. Losses at the gene ends were 5 bases for V and 4 bases for J; bases not matched to a gene: 2. CDR3 length: 14 amino acids. Germline V gene data show CDR1 as LNHDA and CDR2 as SQIVND (reference sequence). DNA for the CDR3: TGTGCCAGTAGTCCTAGCGGGAGTTACAATGAGCAGTTCTTC. Translating gives CASSPSGSYNEQFF.

The V gene is TRBV27, the J gene TRBJ2-1; 8 bases are shared with TRBD2. J gave up 4 bases and V 5 bases, and 7 bases lay outside the gene matches. CDR1 and CDR2 from the germline V gene are MNHEY and SMNVEV (reference sequence). The CDR3 has 15 amino acids. The CDR3 DNA reads as TGTGCCAGCAGTCCCCGGGGGGGTAGGTACAATGAGCAGTTCTTC. Its protein product is CASSPRGGRYNEQFF.

The V gene is TRBV28, the J gene TRBJ2-1; TRBD1 might be the D (5 bases). The CDR3 covers 16 residues. The germline V gene has CDR1 MDHEN and CDR2 SYDVKM. Between the trimmed V and J ends, which lost 9 bases and 8 bases, there was a span of 26 bases. CDR3 region: CASTRSGAPRIDEQFF. The CDR3 DNA reads TGTGCCAGTACTCGATCTGGGGCCCCGCGAATAGATGAGCAGTTCTTC.

The CDR3 DNA is TGTGCCAGTAGTATCGCGACGAGGAGCAATCAGCCCCAGCATTTT. This codes for CASSIATRSNQPQHF. V usage is TRBV19 and J usage is TRBJ1-5, with D uncertain. Germline V gene data show CDR1 as LNHDA and CDR2 as SQIVND (reference sequence). Trimming removed 3 bases at V and 1 base at J, with 10 bases between. There are 15 residues in the CDR3.

This chain links TRBV6-1 with TRBJ1-5; a weak D match, TRBD1 (6 bases). Trimming left V 4 bases short and J 6 bases short, with 10 bases between. Germline V lookup: CDR1 MNHNS, CDR2 SASEGT. CDR3 size: 13 residues. CDR3 sequence reads: CASSARGAQPQHF. CDR3 DNA: TGTGCCAGCAGTGCCAGGGGTGCTCAGCCCCAGCATTTT.

V gene TRBV7-9 combines with J gene TRBJ2-3; no definite D call. This CDR3 has 12 amino acids. The V end lost 4 bases, the J end lost 6 bases, and 8 bases lay between the germline ends. Germline loops: CDR1 SEHNR, CDR2 FQNEAQ (reference sequence). CDR3 loop: CASSSSFDTQYF. CDR3 in DNA: TGTGCCAGCAGCTCCTCCTTTGATACGCAGTATTTT.

The chain uses TRBV5-1 and TRBJ2-2, with D unclear. V dropped 3 bases and J dropped 2 bases, with 2 bases sitting between them. The CDR3 loop spans 12 amino acids. Looked up from germline, CDR1 is SGHRS and CDR2 is YFSETQ. The CDR3 region has the DNA TGCGCCAGCAGCTCAAACACCGGGGAGCTGTTTTTT. It codes for CASSSNTGELFF.

The chain uses TRBV2 and TRBJ1-4, with D uncertain. Germline CDR1 SNHLY, CDR2 FYNNEI. The length of the CDR3 is 13 residues. V was clipped by 4 bases and J by 7 bases, with 10 bases between them. CDR3 sequence (DNA): TGTGCCAGCAGTGGGACTGAAGGTGAAAAACTGTTTTTT. This sequence encodes CASSGTEGEKLFF.

This chain joins TRBV6-1 and TRBJ2-7, with D perhaps matching TRBD1 (5 bases). CDR1 and CDR2 from the germline V gene are MNHNS and SASEGT. Trimming pared 4 bases from V and 4 bases from J, leaving 17 bases between. This CDR3 comprises 15 residues. Here the CDR3 reads CASSASGIAQYEQYF. CDR3 nucleotide sequence: TGTGCCAGCAGTGCATCAGGGATAGCCCAGTACGAGCAGTACTTC.

This chain joins TRBV4-2 and TRBJ2-7; tentatively, D is TRBD1 (7 bases). V was clipped by 4 bases and J by 2 bases, with 18 bases between them. Germline CDR1 and CDR2: LGHNA and YNFKEQ. The CDR3 sequence is 16 residues long. Here the CDR3 reads CASSPEGHDRAYEQYF. The CDR3 bases are TGTGCCAGCAGCCCGGAGGGCCATGACAGGGCCTACGAGCAGTACTTC.

V usage is TRBV5-5 and J usage is TRBJ2-7, with a weak D call TRBD2 (5 bases). CDR3 length: 15 residues. Trimming took 0 bases from V and 2 from J, leaving 12 bases between them. CDR1 is SGHKS and CDR2 is YYEKEE in the germline V gene (reference sequence). As DNA, the CDR3 is TGTGCCAGCAGCTTGGTATCCGGGGTAACCTACGAGCAGTACTTC. This translates into CASSLVSGVTYEQYF.

This rearrangement joins TRBV5-8 to TRBJ1-1; a possible D gene is TRBD1 (5 bases). The germline V gene encodes CDR1 SGHTS and CDR2 YDEGEE. There are 12 residues in the CDR3. Trimming cost V 4 bases and J 7 bases, with 11 bases left between them. Written as DNA, the CDR3 is TGTGCCAGCAGCCTTGACAGATTTGAAGCTTTCTTT. It translates to CASSLDRFEAFF.

The chain uses TRBV19 and TRBJ1-1, with 10 bases matching TRBD1. CDR3 length equals 17 residues. The germline gives CDR1 LNHDA, CDR2 SQIVND (reference sequence). J lost 5 bases, V lost 5 bases, and 14 bases had no gene match. The CDR3 DNA reads TGTGCCAGTAGTCCATCCCGGGACAGGGGTTGGCGGACTGAAGCTTTCTTT. Protein: CASSPSRDRGWRTEAFF.

The chain combines TRBV5-6 with TRBJ1-2; D not resolved. The V gene lost 5 bases and the J gene lost 1 base, with 15 bases spanning the gap. The CDR3 is made up of 15 amino acids. CDR1 is SGHDT, CDR2 YYEEEE, per germline. CDR3 nucleotide sequence: TGTGCCAGCAGACAGACTCTCGGGAATAACTATGGCTACACCTTC. This translates into CASRQTLGNNYGYTF.

The chain uses TRBV6-1 and TRBJ2-7; 7 nucleotides agree with TRBD1. Germline CDR1 reads MNHNS; CDR2 reads SASEGT. With V trimmed by 11 bases and J by 3 bases, 7 bases remained unmatched. The CDR3 covers 12 residues. Written as DNA, the CDR3 is TGTGCCGTACCGGGACAGCGCTACGAGCAGTACTTC. Protein sequence: CAVPGQRYEQYF.

The chain recombines TRBV5-4 with TRBJ1-2; TRBD1 matches 8 bases. This CDR3 is 14 amino acids long. Trimming removed 4 bases from V and 2 bases from J; junction bases left unmatched: 4. Germline V lookup: CDR1 SGHNT, CDR2 YYREEE (reference sequence). The CDR3 region has the DNA TGTGCCAGCAGCGGTGACAGGGGAAACTATGGCTACACCTTC. Its protein product is CASSGDRGNYGYTF.

This CDR3 is CASSPGQGRQPQHF. CDR3 nucleotide sequence: TGTGCCAGCAGCCCGGGACAGGGACGACAGCCCCAGCATTTT. The chain carries TRBV2 and TRBJ1-5; 9 nucleotides align to TRBD1. The CDR3 runs to 14 residues. J gave up 7 bases and V 6 bases, and 7 bases lay outside the gene matches. Germline CDR1 is SNHLY and CDR2 is FYNNEI. Together with reference TRBV2 and TRBJ1-5, the CDR3 gives the full variable domain: EPEVTQTPSHQVTQMGQEVILRCVPISNHLYFYWYRQILGQKVEFLVSFYNNEISEKSEIFDDQFSVERPDGSNFTLKIRSTKLEDSAMYFCASSPGQGRQPQHFGDGTRLSIL.